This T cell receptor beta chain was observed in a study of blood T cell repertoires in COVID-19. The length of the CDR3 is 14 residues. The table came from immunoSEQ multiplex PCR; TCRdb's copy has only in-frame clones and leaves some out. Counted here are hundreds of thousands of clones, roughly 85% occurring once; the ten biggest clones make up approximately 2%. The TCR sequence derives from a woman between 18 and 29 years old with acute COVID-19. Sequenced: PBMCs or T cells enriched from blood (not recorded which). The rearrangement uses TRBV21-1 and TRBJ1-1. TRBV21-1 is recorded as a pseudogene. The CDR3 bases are TGTGCCAGCAGCAAAGCCCCCCGCGGGGCTAAGGCTTTCTTT. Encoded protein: CASSKAPRGAKAFF.